These T cell receptor beta chains were read from a single sample in a study of blood T cells in healthy people across ages. MiXCR was run by TCRdb on the 5' RACE reads, yielding one entry per CDR3 protein. Among about 700,000 distinct CDR3 sequences listed, approximately 31% were seen once. What was sequenced was blood. Receptor source: a woman of 80 years or more in good health. CDR3s include the opening cysteine and the closing phenylalanine or tryptophan. A D gene is named only where the DNA matches it firmly. Not every row has a clone size; where given, it reads once, few, many or a size class.

V: TRBV11-2; size: many; D: .; J: TRBJ2-3; DNA: TGTGCCAGCAGCCCCGGAATGGGGTCAGATACGCAGTATTTT; CDR3: CASSPGMGSDTQYF
V: TRBV28; size: .; D: TRBD2; J: TRBJ2-4; DNA: TGTGCCAGCAGTCCGGGACTAGCGGGGGGGCCCTACAAAAACATTCAGTACTTC; CDR3: CASSPGLAGGPYKNIQYF
V: TRBV7-9; size: .; D: .; J: TRBJ2-7; DNA: TGTGCCAGCGGGGACCCTCCCTACGAGCAGTACTTC; CDR3: CASGDPPYEQYF
V: TRBV5-1; size: many; D: TRBD1; J: TRBJ2-3; DNA: TGCGCCAGCAGTCGCGGGACAGGGGTTCGTGATACGCAGTATTTT; CDR3: CASSRGTGVRDTQYF
V: TRBV2; size: .; D: TRBD1; J: TRBJ1-1; DNA: TGTGCCAGCAGGGACAGGGACGTGAACACTGAAGCTTTCTTT; CDR3: CASRDRDVNTEAFF
V: TRBV5-1; size: many; D: TRBD1; J: TRBJ2-7; DNA: TGCGCCAGCGCGGCCAGGGGGCCTGACGAGCAGTACTTC; CDR3: CASAARGPDEQYF
V: TRBV5-1; size: .; D: .; J: TRBJ2-1; DNA: TGCGCCAGGGTTGCGCTCGGGCCGGTGGGCTACAATGAGCAGTTCTTC; CDR3: CARVALGPVGYNEQFF
V: TRBV28; size: .; D: .; J: TRBJ2-1; DNA: TGTGCCAGTACCTGGGGCGGGGAGGCTTTTGAGCAGTTCTTC; CDR3: CASTWGGEAFEQFF
V: TRBV10-3; size: many; D: TRBD1; J: TRBJ1-6; DNA: TGTGCCATCAGTGAGGGACAGGGGGCGAATTCACCCCTCCACTTT; CDR3: CAISEGQGANSPLHF
V: TRBV3-1; size: once; D: .; J: TRBJ1-2; DNA: TGTGCCAGCAGCCAAGCAGCCCTCCGTTATGGCTACACCTTC; CDR3: CASSQAALRYGYTF
V: TRBV15; size: many; D: TRBD2; J: TRBJ2-5; DNA: TGTGCCACCACCCTAGACGGGAGGGTGCAGACCCAGTACTTC; CDR3: CATTLDGRVQTQYF
V: TRBV7-2; size: many; D: TRBD2; J: TRBJ2-1; DNA: TGTGCCAGCAGCTCGGGACTAGCGCTTTACAATGAGCAGTTCTTC; CDR3: CASSSGLALYNEQFF
V: TRBV2; size: .; D: .; J: TRBJ1-1; DNA: TGTGCCAGCAGTGAAGCACGAGGGAGGAACACTGAAGCTTTCTTT; CDR3: CASSEARGRNTEAFF
V: TRBV5-1; size: .; D: .; J: TRBJ2-5; DNA: TGCGCCAGCAGCTTGGAGGGGGGGGCCTTACAAGAGACCCAGTACTTC; CDR3: CASSLEGGALQETQYF
V: TRBV20-1; size: many; D: .; J: TRBJ1-2; DNA: TGCAGTGCCGGGGACGGGGGTGCTGGCTACACCTTC; CDR3: CSAGDGGAGYTF
V: TRBV20-1; size: .; D: .; J: TRBJ1-2; DNA: TGCAGTGTCCCACCACCTGGTTCACTTAACTATGGCTACACCTTC; CDR3: CSVPPPGSLNYGYTF
V: TRBV20-1; size: many; D: .; J: TRBJ2-5; DNA: TGCAGTGCGCCGATAAGCGGGTTACGGGAGACCCAGTACTTC; CDR3: CSAPISGLRETQYF
V: TRBV5-6; size: many; D: .; J: TRBJ2-7; DNA: TGTGCCAGCAGCTATACCGGGTCTGCCTACGAGCAGTACTTC; CDR3: CASSYTGSAYEQYF
V: TRBV20-1; size: .; D: TRBD1; J: TRBJ2-7; DNA: TGCAGTGGACGGACAGGGTGGTACGAGCAGTACTTC; CDR3: CSGRTGWYEQYF